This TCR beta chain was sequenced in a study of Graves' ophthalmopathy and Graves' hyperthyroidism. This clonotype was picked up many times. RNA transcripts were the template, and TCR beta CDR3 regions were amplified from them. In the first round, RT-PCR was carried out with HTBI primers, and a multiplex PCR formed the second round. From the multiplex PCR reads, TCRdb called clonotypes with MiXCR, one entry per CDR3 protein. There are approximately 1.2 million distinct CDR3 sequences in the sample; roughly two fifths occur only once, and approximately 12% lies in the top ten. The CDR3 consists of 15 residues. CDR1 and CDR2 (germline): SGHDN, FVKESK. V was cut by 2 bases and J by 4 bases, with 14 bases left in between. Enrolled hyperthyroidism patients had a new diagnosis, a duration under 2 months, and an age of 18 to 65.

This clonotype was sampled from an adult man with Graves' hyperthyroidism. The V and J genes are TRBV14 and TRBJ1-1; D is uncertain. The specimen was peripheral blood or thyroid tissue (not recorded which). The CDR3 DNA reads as TGTGCCAGCAGCCAATCCCCGGGTCCGGGCACTGAAGCTTTCTTT. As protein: CASSQSPGPGTEAFF.